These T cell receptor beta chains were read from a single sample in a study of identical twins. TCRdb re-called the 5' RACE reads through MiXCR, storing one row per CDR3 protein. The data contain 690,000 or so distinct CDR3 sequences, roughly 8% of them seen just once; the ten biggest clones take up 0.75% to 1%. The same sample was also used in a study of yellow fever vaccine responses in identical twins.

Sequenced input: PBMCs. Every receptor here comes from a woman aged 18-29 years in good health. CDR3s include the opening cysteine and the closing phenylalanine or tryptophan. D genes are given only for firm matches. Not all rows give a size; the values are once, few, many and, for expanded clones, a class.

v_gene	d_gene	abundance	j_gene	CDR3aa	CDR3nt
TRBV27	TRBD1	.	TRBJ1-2	CASSLEGQGAYGYTF	TGTGCCAGCAGTTTAGAGGGACAGGGAGCCTATGGCTACACCTTC
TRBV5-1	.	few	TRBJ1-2	CASSLSTSNYGYTF	TGCGCCAGCAGCTTGAGCACCTCTAACTATGGCTACACCTTC
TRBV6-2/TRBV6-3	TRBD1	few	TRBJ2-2	CASSAGTGDYTGELFF	TGTGCCAGCAGTGCTGGGACAGGGGACTACACCGGGGAGCTGTTTTTT
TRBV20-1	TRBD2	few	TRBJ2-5	CRGLGLAGPAGQETQYF	TGCAGGGGGTTGGGACTAGCGGGACCAGCGGGCCAAGAGACCCAGTACTTC
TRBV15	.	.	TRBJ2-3	CASSKGSKSTDTQYF	TGTGCCTCTTCCAAGGGTTCTAAAAGCACAGATACGCAGTATTTT
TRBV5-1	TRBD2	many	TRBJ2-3	CASSLVLAGPTDTQYF	TGCGCCAGCAGCTTAGTGCTAGCGGGACCCACAGATACGCAGTATTTT
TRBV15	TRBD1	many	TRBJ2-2	CATRPGQVPLGELFF	TGTGCCACCAGACCGGGACAGGTCCCTCTCGGGGAGCTGTTTTTT
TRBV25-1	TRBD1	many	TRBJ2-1	CASSPRGQFYNEQFF	TGTGCCAGCAGCCCCCGGGGACAGTTCTACAATGAGCAGTTCTTC
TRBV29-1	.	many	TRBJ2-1	CSVEGPWNNEQFF	TGCAGCGTTGAAGGTCCCTGGAACAATGAGCAGTTCTTC
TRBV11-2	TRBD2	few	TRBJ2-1	CASSLDPGLAGSVEQFF	TGTGCCAGCAGCTTAGACCCCGGACTAGCGGGTTCAGTCGAGCAGTTCTTC
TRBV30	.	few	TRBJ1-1	CACGEGAEAFF	TGTGCCTGCGGGGAAGGAGCTGAAGCTTTCTTT
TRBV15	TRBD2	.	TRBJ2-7	CATSRDLLAGSYEQYF	TGTGCCACCAGCAGAGATCTACTAGCGGGCTCCTACGAGCAGTACTTC
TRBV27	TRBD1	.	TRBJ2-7	CASSSRQGASEQYF	TGTGCCAGCAGTTCCCGACAGGGCGCGAGCGAGCAGTACTTC
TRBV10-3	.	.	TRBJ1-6	CAISESEDSPLHF	TGTGCCATCAGTGAGTCGGAAGATTCACCCCTCCACTTT
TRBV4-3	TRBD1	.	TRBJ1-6	CASSQNTGTGSSPLHF	TGCGCCAGCAGCCAAAATACCGGGACAGGGAGTTCACCCCTCCACTTT
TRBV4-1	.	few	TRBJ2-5	CASSQEQDVGETQYF	TGCGCCAGCAGCCAAGAACAAGATGTGGGGGAGACCCAGTACTTC
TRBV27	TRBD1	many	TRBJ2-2	CASSPLGTGGRTGELFF	TGTGCCAGCAGTCCCCTCGGGACAGGGGGCAGGACCGGGGAGCTGTTTTTT
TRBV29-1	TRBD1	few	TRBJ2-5	CSVEKDRGGETQYF	TGCAGCGTGGAAAAGGACAGGGGAGGGGAGACCCAGTACTTC
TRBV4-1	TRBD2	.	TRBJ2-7	CASSQVENRLAENYEQYF	TGCGCCAGCAGCCAAGTTGAAAATCGGCTAGCGGAAAATTACGAGCAGTACTTC
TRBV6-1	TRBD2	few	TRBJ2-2	CASSTQVAGGGTGELFF	TGTGCCAGCAGTACCCAGGTAGCGGGCGGCGGAACCGGGGAGCTGTTTTTT
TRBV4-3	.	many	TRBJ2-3	CASSPGVKDTQYF	TGCGCCAGCTCGCCAGGGGTTAAAGATACGCAGTATTTT
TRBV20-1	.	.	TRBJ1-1	CSAPGRGNTEAFF	TGCAGTGCTCCCGGGAGGGGGAACACTGAAGCTTTCTTT
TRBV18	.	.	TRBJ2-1	CASSPPEGANYNEQFF	TGTGCCAGCTCACCACCGGAGGGGGCAAATTACAATGAGCAGTTCTTC
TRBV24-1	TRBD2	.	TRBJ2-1	CATSDPDPKLAGGLNEQFF	TGTGCCACCAGTGATCCCGACCCGAAACTAGCGGGAGGCCTCAATGAGCAGTTCTTC
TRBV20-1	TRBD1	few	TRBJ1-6	CSATGQGSYNSPLHF	TGCAGTGCTACGGGACAGGGGTCCTATAATTCACCCCTCCACTTT